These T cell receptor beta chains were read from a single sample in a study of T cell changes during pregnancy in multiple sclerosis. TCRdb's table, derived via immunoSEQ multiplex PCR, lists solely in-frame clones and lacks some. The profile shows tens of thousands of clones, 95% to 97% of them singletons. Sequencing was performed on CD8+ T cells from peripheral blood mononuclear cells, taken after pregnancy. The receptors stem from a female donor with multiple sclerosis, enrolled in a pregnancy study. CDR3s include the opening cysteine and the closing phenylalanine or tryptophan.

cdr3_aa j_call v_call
CASSVSGRNEQFF TRBJ2-1 TRBV9
CASSLSGGRHYNEQFF TRBJ2-1 TRBV7-3
CASSLMYRGRYEQYF TRBJ2-7 TRBV5-5
CASSPGDTGYEQYF TRBJ2-7 TRBV5-5
CASSYSIAGVYEQYF TRBJ2-7 TRBV6-5
CNSGGHSSGNTIYF TRBJ1-3 TRBV29-1
CASSLRQGTQYF TRBJ2-3 TRBV5-5
CASTGSRDGEAFF TRBJ1-1 TRBV6-5
CASSLSGLAGRYEQFF TRBJ2-1 TRBV27
CSVVDPRAGVYEQYF TRBJ2-7 TRBV29-1
CASSLRGVTDTQYF TRBJ2-3 TRBV7-2